The TCR beta chain described here comes from a study of CD8 T cells in Susac syndrome. CD8+ and CD4+ blood T cells underwent TCR beta sequencing. Germline loops: CDR1 SNHLY, CDR2 FYNNEI. V lost 6 bases, J lost 2 bases, and 26 bases lay in between. The CDR3 runs to 19 residues. After extraction with the RNeasy kit, about 0.45 to 1 ug of the RNA was reverse transcribed using random hexamers. TCR beta CDR3 was amplified by immunoSEQ multiplex PCR. This amplification extended across 54 Vbeta and 13 Jbeta segments. TCRdb fed the immunoSEQ multiplex PCR reads into MiXCR, producing one record per CDR3 protein. The repertoire holds about 150,000 distinct CDR3 sequences, with about 94% as singletons.

The sequence derives from a human donor with multiple sclerosis. V is TRBV2 and J is TRBJ2-4; perhaps TRBD2 as D (6 bases). Sequenced sample: CD8+ T cells from PBMCs. The chain's CDR3 is CASSYRGMEGRSTKNIQYF. The CDR3 DNA is TGTGCCAGCAGCTACAGAGGGATGGAGGGGCGCTCTACCAAAAACATTCAGTACTTC.